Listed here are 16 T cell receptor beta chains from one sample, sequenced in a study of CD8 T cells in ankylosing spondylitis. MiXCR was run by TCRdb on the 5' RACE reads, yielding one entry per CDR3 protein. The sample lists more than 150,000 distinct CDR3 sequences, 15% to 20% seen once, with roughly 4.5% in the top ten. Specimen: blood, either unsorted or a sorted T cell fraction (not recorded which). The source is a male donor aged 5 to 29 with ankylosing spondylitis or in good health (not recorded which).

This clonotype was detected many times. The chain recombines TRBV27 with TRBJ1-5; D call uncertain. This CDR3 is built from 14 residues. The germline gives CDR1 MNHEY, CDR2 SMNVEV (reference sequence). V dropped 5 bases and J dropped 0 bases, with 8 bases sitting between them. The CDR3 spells CASSRLSSNQPQHF. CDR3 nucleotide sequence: TGTGCCAGCAGTCGATTGAGTAGCAATCAGCCCCAGCATTTT.

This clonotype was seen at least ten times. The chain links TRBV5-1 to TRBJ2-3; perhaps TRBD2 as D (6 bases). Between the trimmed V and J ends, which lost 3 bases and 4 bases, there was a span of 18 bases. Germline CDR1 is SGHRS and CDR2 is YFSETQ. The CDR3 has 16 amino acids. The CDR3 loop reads CASSSDYSHRPDTQYF. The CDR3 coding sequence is TGCGCCAGCAGCTCGGACTACTCTCACCGACCAGATACGCAGTATTTT. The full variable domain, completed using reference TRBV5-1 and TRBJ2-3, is KAGVTQTPRYLIKTRGQQVTLSCSPISGHRSVSWYQQTPGQGLQFLFEYFSETQRNKGNFPGRFSGRQFSNSRSEMNVSTLELGDSALYLCASSSDYSHRPDTQYFGPGTRLTVL.

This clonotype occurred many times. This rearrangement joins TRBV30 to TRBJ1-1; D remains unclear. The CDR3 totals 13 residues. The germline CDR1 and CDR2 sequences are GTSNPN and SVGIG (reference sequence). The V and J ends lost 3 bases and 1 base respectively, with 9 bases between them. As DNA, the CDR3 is TGTGCCTGGAGAGTGGCGAGGAACACTGAAGCTTTCTTT. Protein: CAWRVARNTEAFF.

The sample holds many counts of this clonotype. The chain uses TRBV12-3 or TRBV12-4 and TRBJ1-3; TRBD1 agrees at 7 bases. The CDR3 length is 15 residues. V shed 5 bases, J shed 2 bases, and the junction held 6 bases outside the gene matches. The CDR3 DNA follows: TGTGCCAGCAGTAGACAGGGCTTACCTGGAAACACCATATATTTT. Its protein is CASSRQGLPGNTIYF.

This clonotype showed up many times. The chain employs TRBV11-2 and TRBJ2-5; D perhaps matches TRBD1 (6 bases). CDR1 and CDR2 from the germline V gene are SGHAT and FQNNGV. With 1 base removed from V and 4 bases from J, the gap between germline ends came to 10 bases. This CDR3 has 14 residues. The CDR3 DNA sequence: TGTGCCAGCAGCTTAGTTAGGGGGAGAGAGACCCAGTACTTC. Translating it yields CASSLVRGRETQYF.

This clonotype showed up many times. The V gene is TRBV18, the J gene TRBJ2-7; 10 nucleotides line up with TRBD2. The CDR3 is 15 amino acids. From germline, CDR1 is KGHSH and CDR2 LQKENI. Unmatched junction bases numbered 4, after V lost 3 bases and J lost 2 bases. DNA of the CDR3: TGTGCCAGCTCACCCCGAGCGGGAGGGCCCTACGAGCAGTACTTC. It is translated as CASSPRAGGPYEQYF.

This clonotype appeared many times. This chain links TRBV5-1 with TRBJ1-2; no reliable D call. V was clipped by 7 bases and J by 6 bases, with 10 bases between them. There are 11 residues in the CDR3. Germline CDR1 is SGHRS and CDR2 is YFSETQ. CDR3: CASLAADGYTF. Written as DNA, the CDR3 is TGCGCCAGCTTGGCGGCCGATGGCTACACCTTC.

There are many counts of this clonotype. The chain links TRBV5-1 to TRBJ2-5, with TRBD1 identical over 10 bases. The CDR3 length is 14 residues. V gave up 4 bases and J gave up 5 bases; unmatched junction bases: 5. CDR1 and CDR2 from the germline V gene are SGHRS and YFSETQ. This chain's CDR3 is CASSRDRGSETQYF. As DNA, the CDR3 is TGCGCCAGCAGCCGGGACAGGGGTTCCGAGACCCAGTACTTC. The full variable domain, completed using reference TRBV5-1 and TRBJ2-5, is KAGVTQTPRYLIKTRGQQVTLSCSPISGHRSVSWYQQTPGQGLQFLFEYFSETQRNKGNFPGRFSGRQFSNSRSEMNVSTLELGDSALYLCASSRDRGSETQYFGPGTRLLVL.

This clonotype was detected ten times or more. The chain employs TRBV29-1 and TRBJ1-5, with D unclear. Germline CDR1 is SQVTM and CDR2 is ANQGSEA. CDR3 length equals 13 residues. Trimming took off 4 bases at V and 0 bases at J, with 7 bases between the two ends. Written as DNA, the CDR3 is TGCAGCGTTGTGCAGGATAGCAATCAGCCCCAGCATTTT. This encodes CSVVQDSNQPQHF.

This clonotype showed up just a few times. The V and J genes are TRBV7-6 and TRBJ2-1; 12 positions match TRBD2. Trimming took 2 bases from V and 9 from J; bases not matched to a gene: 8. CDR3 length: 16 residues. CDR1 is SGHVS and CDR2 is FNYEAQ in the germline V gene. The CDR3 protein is CASSLFLAGGQGEQFF. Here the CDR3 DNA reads TGTGCCAGCAGCTTATTCCTAGCGGGAGGGCAGGGTGAGCAGTTCTTC.

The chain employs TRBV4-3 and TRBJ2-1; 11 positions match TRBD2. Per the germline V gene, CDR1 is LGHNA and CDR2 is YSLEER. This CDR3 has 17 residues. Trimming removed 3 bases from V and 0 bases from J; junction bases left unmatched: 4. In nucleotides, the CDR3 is TGCGCCAGCAGCCAGGGACTAGCGGCAAGCTCCTACAATGAGCAGTTCTTC. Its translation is CASSQGLAASSYNEQFF.

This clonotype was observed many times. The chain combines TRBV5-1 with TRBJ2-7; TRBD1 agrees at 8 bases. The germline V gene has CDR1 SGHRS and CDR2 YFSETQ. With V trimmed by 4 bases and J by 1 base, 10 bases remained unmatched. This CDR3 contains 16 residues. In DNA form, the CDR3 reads TGCGCCAGCAGCAATTTCCTCGGGACAGGTTCCTACGAGCAGTACTTC. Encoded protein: CASSNFLGTGSYEQYF.

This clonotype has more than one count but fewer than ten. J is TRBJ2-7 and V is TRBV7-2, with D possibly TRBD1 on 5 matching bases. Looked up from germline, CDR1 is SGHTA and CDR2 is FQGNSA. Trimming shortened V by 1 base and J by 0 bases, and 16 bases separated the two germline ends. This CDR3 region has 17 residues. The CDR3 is CASSLVSQGSPSYEQYF. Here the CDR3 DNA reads TGTGCCAGCAGCTTAGTCTCTCAGGGATCCCCCTCCTACGAGCAGTACTTC.

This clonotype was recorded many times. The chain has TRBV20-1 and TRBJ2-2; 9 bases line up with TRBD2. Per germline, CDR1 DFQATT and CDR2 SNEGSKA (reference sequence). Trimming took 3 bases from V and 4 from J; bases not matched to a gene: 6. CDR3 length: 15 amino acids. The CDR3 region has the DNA TGCAGTGCTAGCGGCGGGAGGGCGGTCACCGGGGAGCTGTTTTTT. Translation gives CSASGGRAVTGELFF.

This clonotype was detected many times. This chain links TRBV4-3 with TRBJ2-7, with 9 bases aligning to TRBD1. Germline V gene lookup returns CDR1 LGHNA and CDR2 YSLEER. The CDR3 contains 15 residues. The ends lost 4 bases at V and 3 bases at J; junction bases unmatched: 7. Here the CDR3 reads CASSPWTGEDYEQYF. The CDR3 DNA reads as TGCGCCAGCAGCCCATGGACAGGGGAAGACTACGAGCAGTACTTC.

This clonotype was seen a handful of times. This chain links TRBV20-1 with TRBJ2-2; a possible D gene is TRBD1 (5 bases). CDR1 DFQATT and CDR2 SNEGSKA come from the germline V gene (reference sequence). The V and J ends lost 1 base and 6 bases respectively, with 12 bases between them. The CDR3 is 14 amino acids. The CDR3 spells CSARVMARAGELFF. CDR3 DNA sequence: TGCAGTGCTAGAGTCATGGCCAGGGCCGGGGAGCTGTTTTTT.